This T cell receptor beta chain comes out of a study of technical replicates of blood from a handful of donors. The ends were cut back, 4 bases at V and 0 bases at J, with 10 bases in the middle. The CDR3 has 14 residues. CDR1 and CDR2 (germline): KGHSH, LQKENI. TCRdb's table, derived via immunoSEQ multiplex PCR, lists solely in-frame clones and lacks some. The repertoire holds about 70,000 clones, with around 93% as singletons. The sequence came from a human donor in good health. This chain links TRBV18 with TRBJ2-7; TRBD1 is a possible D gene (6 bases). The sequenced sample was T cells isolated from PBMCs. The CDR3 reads CASSLDRNSYEQYF. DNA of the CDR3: TGTGCCAGCTCACTCGACAGGAACTCCTACGAGCAGTACTTC.